The 14 T cell receptor beta chains in this list originate from one sample, sequenced in a study of molecular identifiers for immune sequencing clone quantification. Using its own MiXCR run on the PCR reads, TCRdb lists one record per CDR3 protein. The repertoire holds fewer than 30,000 distinct CDR3 sequences, with more than 15% as singletons. Sequences were obtained from naive CD8+ T cells from blood, with Jurkat cell RNA spiked in. Subset given: FACS-sorted CD8+CD4-CCR7+CD45RA+ naive T cells. These receptors came from a human donor in good health. Some libraries in this study had Jurkat cell RNA spiked in.

This clonotype has ten or more counts. The chain has TRBV11-2 and TRBJ2-7; D unresolved. V lost 5 bases and J 2 bases, leaving 10 bases between the germline ends. The germline gives CDR1 SGHAT, CDR2 FQNNGV. The CDR3 contains 13 residues. The CDR3 loop is CASSPTSPYEQYF. In DNA, the CDR3 is TGTGCCAGCAGCCCTACTTCTCCCTACGAGCAGTACTTC.

In its sample, this clonotype was seen many times. This rearrangement joins TRBV7-9 to TRBJ2-3, with TRBD2 as a possible D gene (6 bases). V was shortened by 3 bases and J by 0 bases, with 7 bases between the two germline ends. Per germline, CDR1 SEHNR and CDR2 FQNEAQ (reference sequence). The CDR3 runs 14 residues. The CDR3 coding sequence is TGTGCCAGCAGCTTGGGGACTAGCACAGATACGCAGTATTTT. Translated, it gives CASSLGTSTDTQYF.

In its sample, this clonotype was seen many times. The chain uses TRBV30 and TRBJ2-4, with TRBD2 matching 12 bases. The CDR3 sequence is 19 residues long. Trimming removed 2 bases from V and 0 bases from J; junction bases left unmatched: 11. The V gene's germline CDR1 is GTSNPN and CDR2 SVGIG (reference sequence). CDR3 region: CAWSSSGLAGLLAKNIQYF. CDR3 sequence (DNA): TGTGCCTGGAGTTCATCGGGACTAGCGGGTCTCTTAGCCAAAAACATTCAGTACTTC.

This clonotype showed up just a few times. The CDR3 DNA follows: TGTGCCAGCACCCCCCCCCGGACAGATAAAGAGACCCAGTACTTC. Its translation: CASTPPRTDKETQYF. This chain joins TRBV7-9 and TRBJ2-5, with TRBD1 as a possible D gene (6 bases). The V and J ends lost 7 bases and 3 bases respectively, with 18 bases between them. CDR1 is SEHNR, CDR2 FQNEAQ, per germline (reference sequence). The CDR3 extends over 15 amino acids.

This clonotype was found many times. This chain connects TRBV20-1 to TRBJ2-1, with TRBD2 matching 11 bases. J gave up 10 bases and V 3 bases, and 11 bases lay outside the gene matches. The CDR3 consists of 15 residues. Germline CDR1 and CDR2: DFQATT and SNEGSKA (reference sequence). In nucleotides, the CDR3 is TGCAGTGCTAGGCTACTAGCGGGAGTTGAGGGAGAGCAGTTCTTC. This encodes CSARLLAGVEGEQFF.

This clonotype appeared many times. CDR3 sequence reads: CASSQAGWGEAFF. CDR3 DNA sequence: TGTGCCAGCAGCCAAGCGGGTTGGGGTGAAGCTTTCTTT. V is TRBV14 and J is TRBJ1-1; D is ambiguous. Per germline, CDR1 SGHDN and CDR2 FVKESK. This CDR3 has 13 residues. Deletions cut 1 base from V and 7 bases from J, with 10 bases between.

This clonotype occurred many times. The rearrangement uses TRBV30 and TRBJ2-2; a weak D match, TRBD2 (5 bases). Germline assignment: CDR1 GTSNPN and CDR2 SVGIG (reference sequence). Trimming shortened V by 5 bases and J by 6 bases, and 7 bases separated the two germline ends. The CDR3 spans 11 residues. This CDR3 reads CAWEGSGELFF. The CDR3 DNA sequence: TGTGCCTGGGAGGGTTCCGGGGAGCTGTTTTTT.

In the case of this clonotype: Since a much larger clone is just one base distant, this may be a read error. V is TRBV2 and J is TRBJ1-1, with D possibly matching TRBD1 (5 bases). Trimming pared 2 bases from V and 3 bases from J, leaving 19 bases between. Germline values: CDR1 SNHLY, CDR2 FYNNEI. This CDR3 has 17 amino acids. CDR3 bases: TGTGCCAGCAGTGAAAGCCTCGGGGGGTCCACGGACACTGAAGCTTTCTTT. It specifies CASSESLGGSTDTEAFF.

This clonotype was counted between two and nine times. A much larger clonotype is one base distant, so this may be a read error. CDR3 nucleotides: TGCGCCAGCAGCCAAGATCTCAGACAGGGGGCACGGGCCGCCGCTCCAGATACGCAGTATTTT. This translates into CASSQDLRQGARAAAPDTQYF. The chain is built from TRBV4-1 and TRBJ2-3, with 10 bases identical to TRBD1. Germline values: CDR1 MGHRA, CDR2 YSYEKL. Unmatched junction bases numbered 19, after V lost 0 bases and J lost 4 bases. The CDR3 covers 21 residues.

This clonotype was picked up many times. The chain carries TRBV19 and TRBJ2-2; a weak D match, TRBD2 (5 bases). This CDR3 spans 15 amino acids. CDR1 and CDR2 (germline): LNHDA, SQIVND (reference sequence). V shed 4 bases and J shed 3 bases, with 12 bases lying between them. The CDR3 region has the DNA TGTGCCAGTAGTACAGGACTTTGGGACACCGGGGAGCTGTTTTTT. Its translation is CASSTGLWDTGELFF.

This clonotype has at least ten counts. J is TRBJ2-3 and V is TRBV20-1; TRBD2 aligns across 9 bases. CDR1 is DFQATT, CDR2 SNEGSKA, per germline (reference sequence). The CDR3 is 16 residues long. V dropped 0 bases and J dropped 2; count of bases not matched to a gene: 6. CDR3 coding DNA: TGCAGTGCTAGAGATATGAGCGGGGGGTCCACAGATACGCAGTATTTT. It encodes CSARDMSGGSTDTQYF.

In its sample, this clonotype was seen many times. The chain recombines TRBV23-1 with TRBJ2-2; D uncertain. TRBV23-1 carries the ORF label, with uncertain function. The CDR3 consists of 13 residues. V lost 6 bases to trimming and J lost 2 bases, with 7 bases between them. CDR3 in amino acids: CASRVSNTGELFF. Written as DNA, the CDR3 is TGCGCCAGCAGGGTGTCTAACACCGGGGAGCTGTTTTTT.

As DNA, the CDR3 is TGTGCCAGCAGCCAGCCCTTCGCGGGTGGCGACACTGAAGCTTTCTTT. It specifies CASSQPFAGGDTEAFF. V gene TRBV3-1 combines with J gene TRBJ1-1; D not certain. V was trimmed by 3 bases and J by 3 bases, leaving 17 bases between them. This CDR3 comprises 16 residues. The germline CDR1 and CDR2 sequences are LGHDT and YNNKEL (reference sequence).

Note on this clonotype: Its ends do not fully match the called genes, so a read error is possible. The rearrangement uses TRBV4-2 and TRBJ1-4; tentative D call: TRBD1 (5 bases). CDR1 and CDR2 from the germline V gene are LGHNA and YNFKEQ. The CDR3 is 16 residues long. CDR3 sequence: CAGSQDVGETAEKLFF. CDR3 bases: TGTGCCGGCAGCCAAGATGTTGGAGAGACAGCTGAAAAACTGTTTTTT.